This T cell receptor (beta chain) was identified during a study of PD-1 blockade in classical Hodgkin lymphoma. Study-level findings and limits: The baseline diversity of complete responders showed similarity to that of newly diagnosed patients.

Only in-frame clones appear in the TCRdb table, and some are missing; sequencing was by immunoSEQ multiplex PCR. The profile shows fewer than 35,000 clones, 85% to 90% of them singletons. The germline CDR1 and CDR2 sequences are LNHNV and YYDKDF (reference sequence). The V end lost 0 bases, the J end lost 2 bases, and 5 bases lay between the germline ends. CDR3 length equals 13 residues. The time point is: cycle 4 day 1 (C4D1), after six to seven weeks of nivolumab. Autologous stem cell transplantation was followed by relapse in every patient, and brentuximab vedotin exposure varied. Purification of CD4+ T cells from thawed PBMCs was performed via magnetic negative selection. A word on this clone: Antigen specificity is unknown.

The chain carries TRBV15 and TRBJ2-7; D ambiguous. The sequencing here drew on CD4+ T cells from blood, taken before the fourth cycle of nivolumab. This receptor was obtained from a human donor with classical Hodgkin lymphoma. For the CDR3, the DNA is TGTGCCACCAGCAGAGATAGACCCTACGAGCAGTACTTC. Translated, it gives CATSRDRPYEQYF. The entire variable domain, with the rest obtained from reference TRBV15 and TRBJ2-7, is as follows: DAMVIQNPRYQVTQFGKPVTLSCSQTLNHNVMYWYQQKSSQAPKLLFHYYDKDFNNEADTPDNFQSRRPNTSFCFLDIRSPGLGDTAMYLCATSRDRPYEQYFGPGTRLTVT.